The clone carrying this T cell receptor beta chain showed up many times. Its antigen is not known. This sample was included in a study of T-cell memory formation after mild COVID-19. Overall study: TCR clusters showed largely donor specificity.

Germline V lookup: CDR1 MNHEY, CDR2 SVGAGI. The trim removed 6 bases at V and 2 bases at J, leaving 7 bases unmatched. This CDR3 is 15 amino acids long. Via MiXCR, TCRdb re-called the 5' RACE reads, giving one row per CDR3 protein. The data hold some 290,000 distinct CDR3 sequences, with 16% observed a single time. The study, taken as a whole, reports: Whether day 37 second-wave clones are SARS-CoV-2-specific was not confirmed.

The specimen was PBMCs or a T cell subset sorted from them (not recorded which). This receptor was taken from a man younger than 35 who had mild COVID-19 (a few samples of this study predate the infection). Cell type and time point are not known. The V and J genes are TRBV6-5 and TRBJ2-1, with 7 nucleotides matching TRBD1. The CDR3 region has the DNA TGTGCCAGCAGCCTAGAAGGGGGCGCCTACAATGAGCAGTTCTTC. As protein: CASSLEGGAYNEQFF.